Shown below are 5 T cell receptor beta chains from a single sample sequenced in a study of blood T cell repertoires in COVID-19. Assay used: immunoSEQ multiplex PCR; TCRdb lists only in-frame clones, some missing. This table has roughly 230,000 clones, approximately 84% appearing once. The sequenced sample was peripheral blood. These receptor sequences come from a man aged 50 to 60 with active or convalescent COVID-19.

This clone was picked up one time. The chain carries TRBV28 and TRBJ1-5; TRBD1 might be the D (5 bases). The CDR3 has 14 residues. V lost 3 bases to trimming and J lost 4 bases, with 10 bases between them. Germline V lookup: CDR1 MDHEN, CDR2 SYDVKM. In DNA, the CDR3 is TGTGCCAGCAGTTTCGGGGGGGAGAATCAGCCCCAGCATTTT. Residues: CASSFGGENQPQHF.

The chain uses TRBV2 and TRBJ1-2; possibly TRBD1 for D (6 bases). Trimming left V 6 bases short and J 7 bases short, with 21 bases between. Per germline, CDR1 SNHLY and CDR2 FYNNEI. This CDR3 is 15 amino acids long. CDR3: CASSPQGRDSAGYTF. The DNA for the CDR3 is TGTGCCAGCAGCCCCCAGGGGAGGGATTCCGCTGGCTACACCTTC. Based on the CDR3 plus reference TRBV2 and TRBJ1-2, the full variable domain is EPEVTQTPSHQVTQMGQEVILRCVPISNHLYFYWYRQILGQKVEFLVSFYNNEISEKSEIFDDQFSVERPDGSNFTLKIRSTKLEDSAMYFCASSPQGRDSAGYTFGSGTRLTVV.

J is TRBJ2-1 and V is TRBV6-4; 15 bases are shared with TRBD2. The CDR3 spans 14 residues. With V trimmed by 2 bases and J by 15 bases, 5 bases remained unmatched. CDR1 is MRHNA, CDR2 SNTAGT, per germline. The CDR3: CASSDGLAGGPRFF. The CDR3 region has the DNA TGTGCCAGCAGTGACGGACTAGCGGGGGGGCCTCGGTTCTTC.

This chain uses TRBV30 with TRBJ1-6; 7 nucleotides agree with TRBD1. Unmatched junction bases numbered 15, after V lost 5 bases and J lost 8 bases. CDR1 is GTSNPN and CDR2 is SVGIG in the germline V gene (reference sequence). This CDR3 has 16 amino acids. CDR3 protein: CAWGRQGAWNDSPLHF. The CDR3 region has the DNA TGTGCCTGGGGTAGACAGGGAGCGTGGAACGATTCACCCCTCCACTTT.

The table lists this clone with a few counts. The sample holds other DNA sequences that translate to the same CDR3. J is TRBJ2-1 and V is TRBV6-5; 7 bases line up with TRBD1. This CDR3 comprises 13 residues. V lost 6 bases, J lost 7 bases, and 6 bases stayed unmatched. Germline V gene data show CDR1 as MNHEY and CDR2 as SVGAGI. The CDR3: CASSHPQGNEQFF. The CDR3 DNA reads TGTGCCAGCAGCCACCCACAGGGGAATGAGCAGTTCTTC.